This T cell receptor beta chain was recovered during a study of T cell repertoires in cytomegalovirus infection. Study-level background: A matching HLA type, together with CMV infection, was signaled by public TCR beta signatures.

V was shortened by 3 bases and J by 3 bases, with 9 bases between the two germline ends. The length of the CDR3 is 15 residues. Germline lookup yields CDR1 MNHEY and CDR2 SMNVEV (reference sequence). TCRdb re-analysed the reads in MiXCR, keeping a single row per CDR3 protein. The sample lists fewer than 650,000 distinct CDR3 sequences; approximately 40% were seen once. For this clonotype: As yet, its antigen is unknown.

The TCR sequence derives from a human donor in good health (CMV status not recorded). Some clones in this sample may be carry-over from other donors' samples. The sample here was cultured PBMCs, taken from culture after CMV antigen stimulation. This rearrangement joins TRBV27 to TRBJ1-6, with a weak D call TRBD1 (6 bases). CDR3: CASSLRGVYNSPLHF. The CDR3 bases are TGTGCCAGCAGTTTGAGGGGGGTCTATAATTCACCCCTCCACTTT.